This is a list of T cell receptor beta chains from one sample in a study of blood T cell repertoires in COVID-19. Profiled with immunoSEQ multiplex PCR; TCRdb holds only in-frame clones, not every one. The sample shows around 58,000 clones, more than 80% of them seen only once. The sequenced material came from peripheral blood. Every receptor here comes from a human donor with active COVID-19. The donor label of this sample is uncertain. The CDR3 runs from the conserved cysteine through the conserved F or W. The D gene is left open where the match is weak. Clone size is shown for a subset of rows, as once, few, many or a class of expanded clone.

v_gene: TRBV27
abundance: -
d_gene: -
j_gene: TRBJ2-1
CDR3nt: TGTGCCAGCATAGACAGGTCAGGGACCTACAATGAGCAGTTCTTC
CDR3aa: CASIDRSGTYNEQFF

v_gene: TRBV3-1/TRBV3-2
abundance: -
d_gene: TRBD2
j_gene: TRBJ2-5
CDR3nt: TGTGCCAGCAGCCGCTCTAGCGGGAGGGCCGGTGAGACCCAGTACTTC
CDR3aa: CASSRSSGRAGETQYF

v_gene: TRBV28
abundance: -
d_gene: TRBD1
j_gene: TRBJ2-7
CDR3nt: TGTGCCAGCACCTCGCCCGGGACAGGGTACTACGAGCAGTACTTC
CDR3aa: CASTSPGTGYYEQYF

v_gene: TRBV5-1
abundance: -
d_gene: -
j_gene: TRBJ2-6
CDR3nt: TGCGCCAGCAGCTTGGGTCCATCTGGGGCCAACGTCCTGACTTTC
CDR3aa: CASSLGPSGANVLTF

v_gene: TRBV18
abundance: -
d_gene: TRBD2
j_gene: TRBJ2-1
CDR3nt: TGTGCCAGCTCCAGAGGGACTAGCGCTTACAATGAGCAGTTCTTC
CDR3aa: CASSRGTSAYNEQFF

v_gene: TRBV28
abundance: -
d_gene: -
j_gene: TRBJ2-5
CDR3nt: TGTGCCAGCAGTTTGGAGGGCACGTCGGGAGAGACCCAGTACTTC
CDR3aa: CASSLEGTSGETQYF

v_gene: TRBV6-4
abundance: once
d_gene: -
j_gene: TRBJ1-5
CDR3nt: TGTGCCAGCCCAGGGGAGGGGGATCAGCCCCAGCATTTT
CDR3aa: CASPGEGDQPQHF

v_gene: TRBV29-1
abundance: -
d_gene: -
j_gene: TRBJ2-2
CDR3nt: TGCAGCGGGACAAGGGAAGCCGGGGAGCTGTTTTTT
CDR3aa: CSGTREAGELFF

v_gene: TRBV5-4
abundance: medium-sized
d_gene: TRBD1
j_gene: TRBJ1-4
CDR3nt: TGTGCCAGCAGCTCTTCGACAGGGATGGATAATGAAAAACTGTTTTTT
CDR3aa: CASSSSTGMDNEKLFF

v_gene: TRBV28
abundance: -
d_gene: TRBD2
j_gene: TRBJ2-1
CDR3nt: TGTGCCAGCAGTGGACTAGCGGGAGAGGGGCCCGAGCAGTTCTTC
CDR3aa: CASSGLAGEGPEQFF

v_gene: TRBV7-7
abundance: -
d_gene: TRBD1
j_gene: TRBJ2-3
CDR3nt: TGTGCTAGCAGCTTACCGGGACAGGGTTCAGATACGCAGTATTTT
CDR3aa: CASSLPGQGSDTQYF

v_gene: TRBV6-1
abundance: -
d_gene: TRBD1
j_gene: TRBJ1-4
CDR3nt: TGTGCCAGCAGTGAATTCCCGGGACAGGGGTTTAATGAAAAACTGTTTTTT
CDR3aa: CASSEFPGQGFNEKLFF

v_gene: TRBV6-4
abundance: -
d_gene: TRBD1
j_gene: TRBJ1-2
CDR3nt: TGTGCCAGCAGTGACTCGCCGGGACAGGGGGTCTATGGCTACACCTTC
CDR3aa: CASSDSPGQGVYGYTF

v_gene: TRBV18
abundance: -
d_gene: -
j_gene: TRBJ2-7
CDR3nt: TGTGCCAGCTCACCCGGGGGAACCTACGAGCAGTACTTC
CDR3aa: CASSPGGTYEQYF

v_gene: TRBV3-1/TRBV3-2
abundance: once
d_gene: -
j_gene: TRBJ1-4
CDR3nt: TGTGCCAGCAGCCACGGGCAGGGGAATGAAAAACTGTTTTTT
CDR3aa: CASSHGQGNEKLFF

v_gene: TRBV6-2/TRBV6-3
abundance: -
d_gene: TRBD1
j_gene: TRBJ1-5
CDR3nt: TGTGCCAGCAGTCCAATTAAACAGGGGGTTTCCAATCAGCCCCAGCATTTT
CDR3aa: CASSPIKQGVSNQPQHF

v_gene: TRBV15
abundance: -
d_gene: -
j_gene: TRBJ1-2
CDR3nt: TGTGCCACCAGCAGAGATGCCCGGGTTTCGGGCTATGGCTACACCTTC
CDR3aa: CATSRDARVSGYGYTF

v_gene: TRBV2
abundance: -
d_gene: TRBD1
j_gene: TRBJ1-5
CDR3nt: TGTGCCAGCAGAGCCGTAGGACAGGGGAATCAGCCCCAGCATTTT
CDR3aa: CASRAVGQGNQPQHF

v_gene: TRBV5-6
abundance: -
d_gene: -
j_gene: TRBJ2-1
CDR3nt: TGTGCCAGCAGCTTTAACAGCCCCGAGCAGTTCTTC
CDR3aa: CASSFNSPEQFF

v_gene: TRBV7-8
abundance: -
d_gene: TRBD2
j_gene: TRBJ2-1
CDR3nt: TGTGCCAGCAGCCGAAGGGGAGCTAGCGGGAGGCTGATCAATGAGCAGTTCTTC
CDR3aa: CASSRRGASGRLINEQFF

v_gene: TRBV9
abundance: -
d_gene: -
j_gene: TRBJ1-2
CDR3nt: TGTGCCAGCAGCGGAGGACAAGGAGGCTACACCTTC
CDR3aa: CASSGGQGGYTF

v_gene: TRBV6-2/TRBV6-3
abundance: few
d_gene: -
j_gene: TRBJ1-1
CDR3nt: TGTGCCAGCAGTTACACCGCTCTTGACACCGCGGGAGCTTTCTTT
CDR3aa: CASSYTALDTAGAFF

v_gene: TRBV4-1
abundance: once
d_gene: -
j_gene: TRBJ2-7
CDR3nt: TGCGCCAGCAGCCAAGGAAAACAGTTGCTGGGCGAGCAGTACTTC
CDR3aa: CASSQGKQLLGEQYF

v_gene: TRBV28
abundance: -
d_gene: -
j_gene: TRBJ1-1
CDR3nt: TGTGCCAGCAGTCACCCCCCTCGGGGGGTCACTGAAGCTTTCTTT
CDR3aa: CASSHPPRGVTEAFF

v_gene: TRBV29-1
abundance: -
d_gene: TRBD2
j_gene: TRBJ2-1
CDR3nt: TGCAGCGTTGAACTAGCGGGAGCCCCCTCCTACAATGAGCAGTTCTTC
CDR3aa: CSVELAGAPSYNEQFF

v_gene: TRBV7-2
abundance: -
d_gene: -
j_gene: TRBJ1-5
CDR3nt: TGTGCCAGCAGCCCACAGGGATTCAATCAGCCCCAGCATTTT
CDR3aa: CASSPQGFNQPQHF

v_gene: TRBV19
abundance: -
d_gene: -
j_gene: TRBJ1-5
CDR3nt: TGTGCCAGTAGTACCACAGGGTTCGCTCAGCCCCAGCATTTT
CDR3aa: CASSTTGFAQPQHF

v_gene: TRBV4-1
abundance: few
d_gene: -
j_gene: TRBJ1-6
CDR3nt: TGCGCCAGCAGCCAAGGAGGGGGACCTAGTAATTCACCCCTCCACTTT
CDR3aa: CASSQGGGPSNSPLHF

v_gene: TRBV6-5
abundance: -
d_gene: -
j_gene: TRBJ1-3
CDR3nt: TGTGCCAGCAACAGAATACAGGGTTCCAGAGACACCATATATTTT
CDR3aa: CASNRIQGSRDTIYF

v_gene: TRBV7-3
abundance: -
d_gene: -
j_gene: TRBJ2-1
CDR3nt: TGTGCCAGCAGCTTAGGTCCACCGGGTTCGGGCAATGAGCAGTTCTTC
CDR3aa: CASSLGPPGSGNEQFF

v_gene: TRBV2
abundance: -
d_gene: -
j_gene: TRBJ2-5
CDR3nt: TGTGCCAGCGGTTCTGACAGGTACCAAGAGACCCAGTACTTC
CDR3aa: CASGSDRYQETQYF

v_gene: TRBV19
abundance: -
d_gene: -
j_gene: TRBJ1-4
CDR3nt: TGTGCCAGTAGTATAGTCCGGGACAAAAATGAAAAACTGTTTTTT
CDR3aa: CASSIVRDKNEKLFF

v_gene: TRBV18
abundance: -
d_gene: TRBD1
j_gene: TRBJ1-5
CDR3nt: TGTGCCAGCTCACCTGGACAGGGGATAGATCAGCCCCAGCATTTT
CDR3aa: CASSPGQGIDQPQHF

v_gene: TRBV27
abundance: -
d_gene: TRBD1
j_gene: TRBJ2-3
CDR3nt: TGTGCCAGCAGTCCGGACAGGGATTCTTCAGATACGCAGTATTTT
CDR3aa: CASSPDRDSSDTQYF

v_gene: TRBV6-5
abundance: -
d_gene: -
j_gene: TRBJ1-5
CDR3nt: TGTGCCAGCACCCGCGGGCCCTTGAGCAATCAGCCCCAGCATTTT
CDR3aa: CASTRGPLSNQPQHF

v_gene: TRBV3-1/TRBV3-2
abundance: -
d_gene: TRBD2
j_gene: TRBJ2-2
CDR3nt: TGTGCCAGCAGCCCTAGCGGGTCAACGGTAGGGGAGCTGTTTTTT
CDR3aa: CASSPSGSTVGELFF

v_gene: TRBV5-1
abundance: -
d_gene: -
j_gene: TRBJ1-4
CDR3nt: TGCGCCAGCAGTTACACAGGGAATGAAAAACTGTTTTTT
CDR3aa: CASSYTGNEKLFF

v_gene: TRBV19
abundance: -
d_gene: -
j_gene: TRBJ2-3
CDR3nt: TGTGCCAGTAGTGAGACTCGATCTAGGTGGGATACGCAGTATTTT
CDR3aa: CASSETRSRWDTQYF

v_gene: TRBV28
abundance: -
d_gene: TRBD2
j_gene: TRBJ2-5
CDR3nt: TGTGCCAGCAGTTTATTGGTACTAGCGGGAGAGACCCAGTACTTC
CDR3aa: CASSLLVLAGETQYF

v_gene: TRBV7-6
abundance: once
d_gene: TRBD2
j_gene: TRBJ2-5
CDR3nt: TGTGCCAGCAGCTCTAGCGGAGATCAAGAGACCCAGTACTTC
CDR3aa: CASSSSGDQETQYF

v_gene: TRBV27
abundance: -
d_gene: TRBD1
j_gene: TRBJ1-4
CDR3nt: TGTGCCAGCAGTACAGGGGAAACTAATGAAAAACTGTTTTTT
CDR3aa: CASSTGETNEKLFF

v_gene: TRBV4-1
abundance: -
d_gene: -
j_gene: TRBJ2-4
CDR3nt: TGCGCCAGCAGCCAAGCCGGGAGAGGGATGAACATTCAGTACTTC
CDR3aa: CASSQAGRGMNIQYF

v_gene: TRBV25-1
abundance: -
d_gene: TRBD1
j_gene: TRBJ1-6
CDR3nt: TGTGCCAGCAGTGAGGGACAGATAATAAATTCACCCCTCCACTTT
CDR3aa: CASSEGQIINSPLHF

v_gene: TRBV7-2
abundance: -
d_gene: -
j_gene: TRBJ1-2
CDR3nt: TGTGCCAGCAGCTCCTGGGGGGCTAACTATGGCTACACCTTC
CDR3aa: CASSSWGANYGYTF

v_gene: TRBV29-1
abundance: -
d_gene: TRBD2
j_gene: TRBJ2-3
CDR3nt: TGCAGCGTTAGTTCCGGGACTAACACAGATACGCAGTATTTT
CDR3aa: CSVSSGTNTDTQYF

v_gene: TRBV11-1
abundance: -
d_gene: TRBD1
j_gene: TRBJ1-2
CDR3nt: TGTGCCAGCAGCGCGGACAGGGGAGGCTACACCTTC
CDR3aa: CASSADRGGYTF

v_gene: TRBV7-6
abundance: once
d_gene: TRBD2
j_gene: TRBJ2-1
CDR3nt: TGTGCCAGCAGCTTGGGGACTAGCGGGAGGGCCAACTACAATGAGCAGTTCTTC
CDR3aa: CASSLGTSGRANYNEQFF